This T cell receptor (beta chain) was found in a study of CD8 T cells in ankylosing spondylitis. This CDR3 comprises 15 residues. Trimming shortened V by 7 bases and J by 0 bases, and 13 bases separated the two germline ends. 5'-RACE, quantitative and with molecular barcodes, yielded the TCR beta libraries. TCRdb reanalysed the 5' RACE reads using MiXCR and keeps one entry per CDR3 protein. Of about 340,000 distinct CDR3 sequences in the sample, roughly 15% were seen once. The study, taken as a whole, reports: Disease-associated clones were reportedly significantly overrepresented in matched ankylosing spondylitis synovial fluid.

About this clonotype: Its antigen remains unknown.

The rearrangement uses TRBV12-3 or TRBV12-4 and TRBJ1-5; D call uncertain. The sequence came from a male donor with ankylosing spondylitis or in good health (not recorded which). Specimen: blood, either unsorted or a sorted T cell fraction (not recorded which). In nucleotides, the CDR3 is TGTGCCAGCACCCCGGACGGATATAGCAATCAGCCCCAGCATTTT. Its protein product is CASTPDGYSNQPQHF.